The clone carrying this TCR beta chain was observed at least ten times. Its antigen remains unknown. TCR beta cDNA libraries included unique molecular identifiers. Roughly 500,000 cDNA molecules were obtained per 1 to 10 million input T cells. A single record per CDR3 protein comes from TCRdb applying MiXCR to the PCR reads. The profile covers under 200,000 distinct CDR3 sequences, with 29% appearing a single time and about 3.4% taken by the ten largest. Losses at the gene ends were 6 bases for V and 3 bases for J; bases not matched to a gene: 12. CDR3 size: 16 residues. CDR1 and CDR2 from the germline V gene are MDHEN and SYDVKM. This sample is part of a study of post-analysis software for immune sequencing data. Study-wide results and caveats: Several TRBV segments occurring more often in patients than controls included TRBV5-6, TRBV5-1 and TRBV20-1. F measure grouped same-batch samples tightly together. Multiple sclerosis patients had significantly lower normalized Chao1 diversity than controls.

This sequence joins TRBV28 and TRBJ2-7, with TRBD1 identical over 9 bases. The sequencing input was blood. The TCR comes from a girl aged 2-17 years with multiple sclerosis. This CDR3 is CASSPSPGQGVYEQYF. In DNA form, the CDR3 reads TGTGCCAGCAGCCCAAGTCCGGGACAGGGAGTCTACGAGCAGTACTTC.